This T cell receptor beta chain was sequenced for a study of T cell responses to AZD1222 COVID-19 vaccine (dated by TCRdb to about 2021). For the wider study: A total of over 230 trial participants underwent TCR sequencing, of whom about 210 received two doses of AZD1222 and some 26 received two doses of the MenACWY control vaccine. Enrollment into the trials was organized by age into subgroups of 18-55, 56-69 and 70-plus years, and those subgroups contained roughly 160, 29 and 62 TCR-sequenced participants, respectively. The paper's findings and limits, for the study overall: The 56-69-year group was small, and its depth increase did not reach significance, likely because of low power. Most participants were white British and females outnumbered males, and the authors suggested that clonal diversity may have been underestimated. After two AZD1222 doses, both the breadth and the depth of spike-specific TCRs were significantly higher than at day 0 and than in MenACWY recipients. Because no day 14 peak-response samples were available, the repertoires could be characterized only after the peak T cell response. Conclusions about previously exposed vaccinees are limited, since just six AZD1222 recipients were seropositive for SARS-CoV-2 at baseline. The vaccine-associated CD4 TCRs covered the entire spike protein, and the dominant responses fell in regions 160-218 and 743-854. Reportedly, close to half of the unique spike-specific TCRs recognized epitopes lying outside the regions that are mutated in the B.1.351 and B.1.1.7 variants.

This sample's time point label indicates: about 28 days (+/-7) after the second vaccine dose. AZD1222 recipients with second doses at about 4 weeks or about 12 weeks were pooled, because spike-specific TCR depth and breadth did not differ between schedules. Vaccinee samples came from UK trials COV001 and COV002, including a single-blind randomized controlled phase 2/3 trial of AZD1222 (ChAdOx1 nCoV-19) in healthy adults. For TCRbeta chain sequencing, PBMC samples from trial participants were taken at day 0 and at day 28 after the second dose. Regarding this clone: Its recognized antigen is unknown. No much larger clonotype is one base removed from it; base qualities were not supplied.

The CDR3 regions of human TCRbeta chains were subjected to immunosequencing. In the authors' own workflow: Repertoire TCRs were matched against a reference library of SARS-CoV-2-specific TCRs generated with the MIRA antigen-specificity platform. Breadth was defined as the fraction of unique TCRs that were SARS-CoV-2-associated, and depth was defined as the fraction of total T cells that were SARS-CoV-2-associated. Using the MIRA data, each spike-specific TCR was mapped to the spike region that the TCR reacts to and placed in a CD4 or CD8 class. Log10-transformed breadth and depth values were compared by one-way ANOVA with Sidak's multiple comparisons tests. The clones in this table, taken by TCRdb from immuneACCESS, are in-frame only. Not every clone is retained; where verified, under half of the shortfall comes from an unresolved V gene, and the cause of the rest is unknown. V, J and clone size derive from that table, while D and trimming were established from the DNA sequence. The sample contains roughly 120,000 clones, 85% to 95% of them found a single time. The leading ten clones occupy approximately 5% of the sample.

The receptor was isolated from an adult who received the AZD1222 COVID-19 vaccine. Material: peripheral blood, obtained 28 days after the second AZD1222 dose.

The CDR3 reads CASSLGRGQGIHGYTF. DNA sequence: TGTGCCAGCAGCTTGGGCAGGGGACAGGGGATTCATGGCTACACCTTC. This chain joins TRBV5-6 to TRBJ1-2; 10 bases in between match TRBD1. V has 0 bases trimmed and J has 6 bases trimmed; junction bases matching no gene number 8. CDR1 and CDR2 (SGHDT, YYEEEE) derive from the germline V gene. Reading from cysteine to phenylalanine, the CDR3 counts 16 amino acids. CDR3 DNA only is kept here, 48 bases in frame from base 1. With the portions outside the CDR3 filled from the reference TRBV5-6 and TRBJ1-2 genes, the complete variable region becomes DAGVTQSPTHLIKTRGQQVTLRCSPKSGHDTVSWYQQALGQGPQFIFQYYEEEERQRGNFPDRFSGHQFPNYSSELNVNALLLGDSALYLCASSLGRGQGIHGYTFGSGTRLTVV.